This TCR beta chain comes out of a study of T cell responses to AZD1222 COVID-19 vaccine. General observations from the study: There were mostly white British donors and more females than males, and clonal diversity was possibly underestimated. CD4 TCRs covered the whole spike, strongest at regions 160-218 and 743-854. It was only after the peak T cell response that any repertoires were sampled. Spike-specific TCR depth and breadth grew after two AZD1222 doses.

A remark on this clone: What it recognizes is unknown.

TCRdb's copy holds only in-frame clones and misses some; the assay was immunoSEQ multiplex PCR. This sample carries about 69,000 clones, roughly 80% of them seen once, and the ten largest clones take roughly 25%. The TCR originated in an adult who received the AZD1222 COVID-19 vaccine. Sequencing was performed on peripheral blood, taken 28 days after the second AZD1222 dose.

The CDR3 DNA reads as TGCGCCAGCAGCCAACTAGCGGGGCGAGATCGGGAGACCCAGTACTTC. It specifies CASSQLAGRDRETQYF. The V and J genes are TRBV4-1 and TRBJ2-5, with 9 bases aligning to TRBD2. CDR3 length: 16 amino acids. V lost 2 bases and J lost 5; bases outside the gene matches: 9. Germline lookup yields CDR1 MGHRA and CDR2 YSYEKL.